This TCR beta chain appears in the sequencing data of a study of response to subunit inactivated influenza vaccine. V dropped 6 bases and J dropped 2 bases, with 4 bases sitting between them. The CDR3 contains 11 residues. Germline V gene sequence: CDR1 MDHEN, CDR2 SYDVKM. TCRdb reprocessed the RT-PCR reads with MiXCR, giving one entry per CDR3 protein. The table lists roughly 700,000 distinct CDR3 sequences, roughly 13% of them singletons. This clonotype was counted at least ten times. The chain employs TRBV28 and TRBJ1-1; D uncertain. The specimen comprised PBMCs from blood, sampled about 14 days before vaccination. The receptor comes from a man aged 45-65 years who received an inactivated influenza vaccine. CDR3 residues: CASSPNTEAFF. CDR3 DNA: TGTGCCAGCAGCCCCAACACTGAAGCTTTCTTT.